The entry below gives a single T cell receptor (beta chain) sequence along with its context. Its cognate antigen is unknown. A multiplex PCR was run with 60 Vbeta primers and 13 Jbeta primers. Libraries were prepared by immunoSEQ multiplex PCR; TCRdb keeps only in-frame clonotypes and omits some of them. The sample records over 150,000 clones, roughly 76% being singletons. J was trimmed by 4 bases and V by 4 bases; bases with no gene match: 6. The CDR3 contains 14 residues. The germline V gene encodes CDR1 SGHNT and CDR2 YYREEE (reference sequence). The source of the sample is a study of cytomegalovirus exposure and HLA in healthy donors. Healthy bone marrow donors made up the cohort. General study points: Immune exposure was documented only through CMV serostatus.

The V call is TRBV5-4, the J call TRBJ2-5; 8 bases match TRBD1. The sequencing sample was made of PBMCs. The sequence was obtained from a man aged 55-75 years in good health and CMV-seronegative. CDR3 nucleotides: TGTGCCAGCAGCCCCCCAGGGGGCGGAGAGACCCAGTACTTC. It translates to CASSPPGGGETQYF.